This record covers a single T cell receptor beta chain. Its specificity is not known. This sample was taken from a study of shared clonotypes between healthy human individuals. General study results and limits: It was anticipated that sequencing depth would influence how many clonotypes donors shared.

Healthy HIV-negative adults without recent acute infections or vaccinations served as donors. Over several immunoSEQ plates, each subset's genomic DNA was distributed in even portions. As handled by the study authors: ImmunoSEQ output held junction-only sequences without quality scores, so filtering differed. The repertoire was sequenced with immunoSEQ multiplex PCR; TCRdb's copy has only in-frame clones and lacks some. That table is the source of V, J and clone size, and D and trimming were worked out from the DNA. The table shows 450,000 to 550,000 clones, with 60% to 85% occurring only once. The CDR3 runs 16 residues. V lost 8 bases, J lost 4 bases, and 11 bases stayed unmatched. The germline V gene has CDR1 MNHEY and CDR2 SMNVEV (reference sequence).

Input material: PBMCs. This sequence originates from a woman between 35 and 50 years old in good health. Some clones in this sample may be carry-over from other donors' samples. The chain uses TRBV27 and TRBJ2-2; 9 nucleotides match TRBD2. CDR3 nucleotides: TGTGCCAGCCTACAGGGACTAGCCAACTTCACCGGGGAGCTGTTTTTT. It specifies CASLQGLANFTGELFF.